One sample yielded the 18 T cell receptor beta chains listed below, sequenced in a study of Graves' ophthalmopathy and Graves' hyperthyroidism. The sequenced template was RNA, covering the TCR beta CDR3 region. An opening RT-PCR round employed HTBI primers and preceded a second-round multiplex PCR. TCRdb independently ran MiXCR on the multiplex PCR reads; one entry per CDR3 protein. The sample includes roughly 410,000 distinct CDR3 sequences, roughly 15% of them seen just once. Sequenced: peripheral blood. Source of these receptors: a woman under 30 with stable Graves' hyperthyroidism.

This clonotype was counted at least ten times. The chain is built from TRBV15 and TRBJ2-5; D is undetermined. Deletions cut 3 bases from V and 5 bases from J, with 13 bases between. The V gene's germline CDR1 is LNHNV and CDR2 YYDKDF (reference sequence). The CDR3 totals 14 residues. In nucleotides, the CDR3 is TGTGCCACCAGCAGGACGTACTCCGAGGAGACCCAGTACTTC. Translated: CATSRTYSEETQYF.

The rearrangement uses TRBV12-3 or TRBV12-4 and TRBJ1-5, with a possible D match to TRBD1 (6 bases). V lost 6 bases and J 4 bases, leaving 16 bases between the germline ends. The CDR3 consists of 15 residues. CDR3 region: CASSLETGRNQPQHF. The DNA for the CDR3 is TGTGCCAGCAGCCTGGAGACAGGTCGAAATCAGCCCCAGCATTTT.

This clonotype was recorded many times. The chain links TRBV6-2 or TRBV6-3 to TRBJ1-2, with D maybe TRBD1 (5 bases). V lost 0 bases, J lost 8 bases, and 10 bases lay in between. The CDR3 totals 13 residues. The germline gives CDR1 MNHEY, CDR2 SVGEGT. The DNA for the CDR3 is TGTGCCAGCAGTTACTCAACAGGCGGCGGCTACACCTTC. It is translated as CASSYSTGGGYTF.

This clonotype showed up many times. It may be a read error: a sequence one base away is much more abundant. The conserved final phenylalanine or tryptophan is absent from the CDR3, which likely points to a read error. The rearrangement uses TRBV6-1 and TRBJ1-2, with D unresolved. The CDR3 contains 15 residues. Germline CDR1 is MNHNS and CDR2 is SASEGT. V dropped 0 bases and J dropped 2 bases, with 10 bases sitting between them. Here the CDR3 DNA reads TGTGCCAGCAGTGAAGCGTTTGACGGAAACTATGGCTACACCCTC. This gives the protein CASSEAFDGNYGYTL.

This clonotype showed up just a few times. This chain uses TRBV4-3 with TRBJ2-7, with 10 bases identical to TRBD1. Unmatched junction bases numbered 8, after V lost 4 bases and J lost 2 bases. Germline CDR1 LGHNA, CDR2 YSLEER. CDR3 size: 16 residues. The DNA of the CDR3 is TGCGCCAGCAGCCGCAATACCGGGACAGGGGCCTACGAGCAGTACTTC. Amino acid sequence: CASSRNTGTGAYEQYF.

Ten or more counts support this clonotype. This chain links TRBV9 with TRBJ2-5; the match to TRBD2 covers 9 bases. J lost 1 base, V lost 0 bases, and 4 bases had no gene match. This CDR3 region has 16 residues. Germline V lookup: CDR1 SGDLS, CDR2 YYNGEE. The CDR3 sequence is CASSVVAGGPQETQYF. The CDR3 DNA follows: TGTGCCAGCAGCGTAGTGGCGGGGGGGCCCCAAGAGACCCAGTACTTC.

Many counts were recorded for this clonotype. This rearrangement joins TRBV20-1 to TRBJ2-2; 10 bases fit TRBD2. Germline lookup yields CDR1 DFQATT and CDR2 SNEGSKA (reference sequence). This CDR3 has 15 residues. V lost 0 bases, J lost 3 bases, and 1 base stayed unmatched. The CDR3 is CSARDGLADTGELFF. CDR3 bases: TGCAGTGCTAGAGATGGACTAGCGGACACCGGGGAGCTGTTTTTT.

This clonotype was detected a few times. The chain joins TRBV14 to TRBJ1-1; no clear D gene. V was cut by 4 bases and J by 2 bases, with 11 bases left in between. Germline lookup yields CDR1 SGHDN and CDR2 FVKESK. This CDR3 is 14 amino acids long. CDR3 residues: CASSRPGGNTEAFF. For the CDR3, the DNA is TGTGCCAGCAGCCGCCCGGGAGGAAACACTGAAGCTTTCTTT.

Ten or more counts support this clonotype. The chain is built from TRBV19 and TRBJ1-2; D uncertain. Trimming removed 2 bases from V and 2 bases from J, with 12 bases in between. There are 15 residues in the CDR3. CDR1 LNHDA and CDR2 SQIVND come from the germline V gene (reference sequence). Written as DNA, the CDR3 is TGTGCCAGTAGTATACGAGACACCCTGAACTATGGCTACACCTTC. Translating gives CASSIRDTLNYGYTF.

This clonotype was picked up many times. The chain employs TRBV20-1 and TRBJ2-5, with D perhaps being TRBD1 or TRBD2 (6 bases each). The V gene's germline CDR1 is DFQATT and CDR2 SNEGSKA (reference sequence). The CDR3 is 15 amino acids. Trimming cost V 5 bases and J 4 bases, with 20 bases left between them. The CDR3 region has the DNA TGCAGTGCTTCCGGAGGGGGTGGGGAAATAGAGACCCAGTACTTC. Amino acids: CSASGGGGEIETQYF.

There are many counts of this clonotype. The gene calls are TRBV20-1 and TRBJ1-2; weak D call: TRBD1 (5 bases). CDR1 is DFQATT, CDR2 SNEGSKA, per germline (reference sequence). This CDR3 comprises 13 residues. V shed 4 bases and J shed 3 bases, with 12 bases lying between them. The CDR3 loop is CSANDGRDYGYTF. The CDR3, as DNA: TGCAGTGCTAACGATGGCAGGGACTATGGCTACACCTTC.

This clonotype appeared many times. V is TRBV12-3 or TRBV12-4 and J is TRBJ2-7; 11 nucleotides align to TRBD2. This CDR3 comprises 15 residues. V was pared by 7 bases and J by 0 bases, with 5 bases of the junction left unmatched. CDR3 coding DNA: TGTGCCAGCACCTCGACTAGCGGGGACTCCTACGAGCAGTACTTC. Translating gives CASTSTSGDSYEQYF.

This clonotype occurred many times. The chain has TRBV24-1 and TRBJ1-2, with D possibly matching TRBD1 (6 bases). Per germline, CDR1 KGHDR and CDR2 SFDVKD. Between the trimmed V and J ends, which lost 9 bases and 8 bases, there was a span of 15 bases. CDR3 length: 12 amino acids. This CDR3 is CATFGGGQGYTF. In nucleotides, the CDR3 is TGTGCCACCTTCGGCGGGGGCCAGGGCTACACCTTC.

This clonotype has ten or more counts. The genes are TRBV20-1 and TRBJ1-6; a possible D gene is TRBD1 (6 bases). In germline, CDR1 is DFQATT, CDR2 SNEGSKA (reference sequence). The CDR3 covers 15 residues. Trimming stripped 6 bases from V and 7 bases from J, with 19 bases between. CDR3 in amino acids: CSALWGAAPNSPLHF. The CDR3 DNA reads TGCAGTGCCCTTTGGGGGGCAGCGCCAAATTCACCCCTCCACTTT.

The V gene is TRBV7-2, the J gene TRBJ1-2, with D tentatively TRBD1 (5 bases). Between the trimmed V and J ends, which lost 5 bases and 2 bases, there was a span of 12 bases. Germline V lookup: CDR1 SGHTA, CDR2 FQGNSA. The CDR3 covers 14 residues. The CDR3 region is CASSASGGNYGYTF. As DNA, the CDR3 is TGTGCCAGCAGCGCCTCGGGGGGGAACTATGGCTACACCTTC.

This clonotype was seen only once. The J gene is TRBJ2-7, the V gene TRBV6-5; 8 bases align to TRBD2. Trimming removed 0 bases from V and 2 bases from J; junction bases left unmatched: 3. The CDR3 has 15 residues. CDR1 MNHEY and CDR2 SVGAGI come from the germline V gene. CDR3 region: CASSYSNSGAYEQYF. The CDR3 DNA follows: TGTGCCAGCAGTTACTCGAATAGCGGGGCCTACGAGCAGTACTTC.

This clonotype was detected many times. The CDR3 protein is CSARDTRRSGYTEAFF. The CDR3, as DNA: TGCAGTGCTAGAGATACTCGCCGCTCCGGGTACACTGAAGCTTTCTTT. V usage is TRBV20-1 and J usage is TRBJ1-1; D not certain. The CDR3 consists of 16 residues. Trimming took off 0 bases at V and 3 bases at J, with 17 bases between the two ends. CDR1 and CDR2 from the germline V gene are DFQATT and SNEGSKA (reference sequence).

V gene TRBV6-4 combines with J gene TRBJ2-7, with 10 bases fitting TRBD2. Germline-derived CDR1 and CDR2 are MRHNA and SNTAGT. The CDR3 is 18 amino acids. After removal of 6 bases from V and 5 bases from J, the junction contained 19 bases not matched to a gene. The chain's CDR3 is CASSLPEGSGRTINEQYF. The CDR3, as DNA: TGTGCCAGCAGCCTCCCGGAGGGTAGCGGGAGGACCATTAACGAGCAGTACTTC.